One sample yielded the 28 T cell receptor beta chains listed below, sequenced in a study of cytomegalovirus exposure and HLA in healthy donors. PCR primers comprised 60 Vbeta and 13 Jbeta primers. Produced via immunoSEQ multiplex PCR; TCRdb's table is partial and in-frame only. The data show 100,000 or so clones, around 72% seen once. Sequenced: PBMCs. These receptor sequences come from a man between 35 and 55 years old in good health and CMV-seronegative.

Details on this clone: Since the CDR3 does not end with the conserved phenylalanine or tryptophan, this likely comes from a read error. The genes are TRBV6-5 and TRBJ1-3, with unresolved D. V lost 8 bases and J lost 4, with 9 bases in between. Germline lookup yields CDR1 MNHEY and CDR2 SVGAGI. This CDR3 comprises 12 residues. CDR3 region: CASAAPGNTIYV. CDR3 in DNA: TGTGCCAGCGCGGCGCCGGGAAACACCATATATGTT.

The chain links TRBV10-2 to TRBJ2-1; the match to TRBD1 covers 8 bases. This CDR3 contains 15 residues. Germline CDR1 WSHSY, CDR2 SAAADI. V trimming: 2 bases; J trimming: 7 bases; junction bases outside the gene matches: 7. CDR3 sequence reads: CASSESGQGSNEQFF. The CDR3 nucleotides read TGCGCCAGCAGTGAGAGTGGACAGGGTTCAAATGAGCAGTTCTTC.

The J gene is TRBJ1-5, the V gene TRBV7-2; maybe TRBD1 (6 bases). The CDR3 spans 15 residues. Germline lookup yields CDR1 SGHTA and CDR2 FQGNSA. V lost 6 bases and J lost 2, with 14 bases in between. The CDR3 sequence: CASSQVGAGNQPQHF. In DNA form, the CDR3 reads TGTGCCAGCAGTCAGGTGGGGGCGGGCAATCAGCCCCAGCATTTT.

The table lists this clone with a few counts. The chain couples TRBV15 to TRBJ2-5, with D tentatively TRBD2 (6 bases). This CDR3 has 13 amino acids. Germline V lookup: CDR1 LNHNV, CDR2 YYDKDF (reference sequence). V shed 0 bases and J shed 4 bases, with 6 bases lying between them. The CDR3 DNA is TGTGCCACCAGCAGAGATAGCGGAGAGACCCAGTACTTC. Translation: CATSRDSGETQYF.

The chain is built from TRBV29-1 and TRBJ2-3; TRBD1 is a possible D gene (6 bases). CDR3 length: 11 residues. Deletions cut 7 bases from V and 5 bases from J, with 10 bases between. Germline-derived CDR1 and CDR2 are SQVTM and ANQGSEA. CDR3 region: CSARRGDTQYF. CDR3 DNA sequence: TGCAGCGCACGCAGGGGAGATACGCAGTATTTT.

The rearrangement joins TRBV6-6 to TRBJ1-4, with D maybe TRBD1 (6 bases). V dropped 2 bases and J dropped 8 bases, with 12 bases sitting between them. The V gene's germline CDR1 is MNHNY and CDR2 SVGAGI (reference sequence). The CDR3 covers 14 residues. The CDR3 DNA reads as TGTGCCAGCAGTTACCAACAGGGCGGGGAAAAACTGTTTTTT. Translating gives CASSYQQGGEKLFF.

V and J are TRBV2 and TRBJ1-2; 9 bases are shared with TRBD1. Unmatched junction bases numbered 4, after V lost 6 bases and J lost 8 bases. This CDR3 is 12 amino acids long. Germline CDR1 is SNHLY and CDR2 is FYNNEI. The CDR3 region is CASRDRGGGYTF. The CDR3 nucleotides read TGTGCCAGCAGGGACAGGGGAGGCGGCTACACCTTC.

The chain carries TRBV11-2 and TRBJ2-6; D is unresolved. This CDR3 spans 15 amino acids. V was cut by 1 base and J by 1 base, with 5 bases left in between. CDR1 SGHAT and CDR2 FQNNGV come from the germline V gene. As DNA, the CDR3 is TGTGCCAGCAGCTTAGCACTATCTGGGGCCAACGTCCTGACTTTC. The encoded protein is CASSLALSGANVLTF.

This clone was recorded a few times. The CDR3 DNA reads as TGCGCCAGCAGCTTGCTAGATTTCGCTGAAGCTTTCTTT. This translates into CASSLLDFAEAFF. V usage is TRBV5-1 and J usage is TRBJ1-1; no definite D call. Trimming cost V 1 base and J 6 bases, with 10 bases left between them. Per the germline V gene, CDR1 is SGHRS and CDR2 is YFSETQ. The CDR3 consists of 13 residues.

This clone was seen more than once but under ten times. DNA of the CDR3: TGTGCCATCAGTGTGGGACAGGCCTCCTACGAGCAGTACTTC. The encoded protein is CAISVGQASYEQYF. The chain combines TRBV10-3 with TRBJ2-7, with 8 bases matching TRBD1. V was pared by 4 bases and J by 0 bases, with 2 bases of the junction left unmatched. The CDR3 is made up of 14 amino acids. The germline gives CDR1 ENHRY, CDR2 SYGVKD.

This clone was seen only a few times. The chain uses TRBV7-3 and TRBJ1-6; D not certain. The CDR3 has 15 amino acids. Germline CDR1 and CDR2: SGHTA and FQGTGA. Trimming left V 4 bases short and J 2 bases short, with 9 bases between. The CDR3 bases are TGTGCCAGCAGCTCTACGGGAACCTATAATTCACCCCTCCACTTT. This sequence encodes CASSSTGTYNSPLHF.

CDR3 nucleotide sequence: TGTGCCAGATCCAGCGGGGCACCTGATACGCAGTATTTT. Translating gives CARSSGAPDTQYF. The rearrangement joins TRBV6-4 to TRBJ2-3, with 7 bases that match TRBD2. Germline loops: CDR1 MRHNA, CDR2 SNTAGT. Trimming at V came to 9 bases and at J to 6 bases, leaving 9 bases not matched to a gene. The CDR3 is 13 residues long.

The chain links TRBV7-8 to TRBJ1-1; 10 positions match TRBD1. CDR1 and CDR2 from the germline V gene are SGHVS and FQNEAQ. The length of the CDR3 is 17 residues. After removal of 3 bases from V and 7 bases from J, the junction contained 14 bases not matched to a gene. Here the CDR3 DNA reads TGTGCCAGCAGCTTCCTCTCCGGGACAGGGGCGGTTTTTGAAGCTTTCTTT. This translates into CASSFLSGTGAVFEAFF.

The CDR3 DNA sequence: TGTGCCAGCAGCCGACGTCCTACGACAATTCACGAGCAGTACTTC. Protein product: CASSRRPTTIHEQYF. This chain uses TRBV7-9 with TRBJ2-7; D not certain. V was trimmed by 5 bases and J by 5 bases, leaving 19 bases between them. CDR1 and CDR2 from the germline V gene are SEHNR and FQNEAQ (reference sequence). The CDR3 extends over 15 amino acids.

The chain has TRBV5-6 and TRBJ2-3; the match to TRBD1 covers 7 bases. The V segment lost 5 bases and the J segment 0 bases; nucleotides outside the gene matches: 9. CDR1 and CDR2 from the germline V gene are SGHDT and YYEEEE. This CDR3 has 16 amino acids. CDR3 DNA sequence: TGTGCCAGCAGTCCGGACAGGAGTCTGAGCACAGATACGCAGTATTTT. It is translated as CASSPDRSLSTDTQYF.

The gene calls are TRBV2 and TRBJ2-1, with 12 bases fitting TRBD2. J lost 9 bases, V lost 6 bases, and 12 bases had no gene match. The germline gives CDR1 SNHLY, CDR2 FYNNEI. This CDR3 comprises 16 residues. For the CDR3, the DNA is TGTGCCAGCAGCCTACCTAGCGGGGGGGCCTTAGGTGAGCAGTTCTTC. Amino acid sequence: CASSLPSGGALGEQFF.

The chain has TRBV30 and TRBJ2-7; 9 positions match TRBD1. CDR3 size: 14 residues. J lost 4 bases, V lost 3 bases, and 7 bases had no gene match. Germline lookup yields CDR1 GTSNPN and CDR2 SVGIG (reference sequence). CDR3 nucleotide sequence: TGTGCCTGGAGCGATCCCGGGACAGGGTACGAGCAGTACTTC. This encodes CAWSDPGTGYEQYF.

The chain carries TRBV5-1 and TRBJ1-6, with D possibly being TRBD1 (5 bases). Trimming stripped 0 bases from V and 7 bases from J, with 11 bases between. The CDR3 sequence is 15 residues long. CDR1 SGHRS and CDR2 YFSETQ come from the germline V gene. CDR3 residues: CASSLEGLGNSPLHF. In DNA, the CDR3 is TGCGCCAGCAGCTTGGAGGGGTTGGGGAATTCACCCCTCCACTTT.

The chain employs TRBV6-5 and TRBJ1-1; D uncertain. From germline, CDR1 is MNHEY and CDR2 SVGAGI. Between the trimmed V and J ends, which lost 5 bases and 4 bases, there was a span of 5 bases. This CDR3 region has 11 residues. The CDR3 DNA follows: TGTGCCAGCAGTGGCGGCACTGAAGCTTTCTTT. Translation gives CASSGGTEAFF.

V gene TRBV29-1 combines with J gene TRBJ2-7, with 11 bases fitting TRBD2. Germline CDR1 reads SQVTM; CDR2 reads ANQGSEA. V trimming: 5 bases; J trimming: 2 bases; junction bases outside the gene matches: 8. The CDR3 is made up of 15 amino acids. CDR3 DNA: TGCAGCGTTTACGATAGCGGGGGGGGCGCCTACGAGCAGTACTTC. It yields the protein CSVYDSGGGAYEQYF.

This chain links TRBV5-8 with TRBJ2-2; the D is unclear. The ends were cut back, 1 base at V and 8 bases at J, with 6 bases in the middle. Germline-derived CDR1 and CDR2 are SGHTS and YDEGEE. This CDR3 has 12 amino acids. This chain's CDR3 is CASSLFGGELFF. CDR3 DNA: TGTGCCAGCAGCTTGTTCGGGGGGGAGCTGTTTTTT.

This chain joins TRBV7-2 and TRBJ1-6; the D is unclear. The V gene lost 4 bases and the J gene lost 5 bases, with 12 bases spanning the gap. Germline lookup yields CDR1 SGHTA and CDR2 FQGNSA. The CDR3 covers 15 residues. CDR3: CASSWRYINNSPLHF. For the CDR3, the DNA is TGTGCCAGCAGCTGGCGGTATATTAATAATTCACCCCTCCACTTT.

Comment on this clone: One junction end does not reproduce the germline sequence, and a read error may be involved. The chain employs TRBV19 and TRBJ1-1; D is possibly TRBD1 (5 bases). CDR3 size: 18 residues. Germline V gives CDR1 LNHDA, CDR2 SQIVND (reference sequence). CDR3 DNA: TGTGCCAGTAGTCAAACGCTCGGGCAGGGCTTTGTGAATACTGAAGCTTTCTTT. This codes for CASSQTLGQGFVNTEAFF.

A note on this clone: The conserved phenylalanine or tryptophan normally closing the CDR3 is absent here, so this likely arose from a read error. This chain links TRBV4-3 with TRBJ2-3; a weak D match, TRBD1 (6 bases). CDR3 length: 16 residues. In germline, CDR1 is LGHNA, CDR2 YSLEER. The V and J ends lost 0 bases and 4 bases respectively, with 14 bases between them. Here the CDR3 DNA reads TGCGCCAGCAGCCAAGATCGTGAGGGGGTGTCAGATACGCAGTATGTT. Translated: CASSQDREGVSDTQYV.

The V call is TRBV19, the J call TRBJ1-5; D possibly corresponds to TRBD1 (6 bases). Between the trimmed V and J ends, which lost 5 bases and 0 bases, there was a span of 14 bases. In germline, CDR1 is LNHDA, CDR2 SQIVND (reference sequence). This CDR3 has 16 residues. DNA of the CDR3: TGTGCCAGTAGTCCCTTTACAGGGACTAGCAATCAGCCCCAGCATTTT. It translates to CASSPFTGTSNQPQHF.

The gene calls are TRBV5-1 and TRBJ2-6; D is undetermined. V lost 0 bases and J 2 bases, leaving 12 bases between the germline ends. The CDR3 consists of 17 residues. Germline values: CDR1 SGHRS, CDR2 YFSETQ. The CDR3 DNA sequence: TGCGCCAGCAGCTTGGGCACCGAGAGCCCTGGGGCCAACGTCCTGACTTTC. Its translation is CASSLGTESPGANVLTF.

The J gene is TRBJ2-1, the V gene TRBV11-3; 8 bases fit TRBD1. Germline V gives CDR1 SGHNT, CDR2 YENEEA. Trimming removed 5 bases from V and 8 bases from J; junction bases left unmatched: 8. The CDR3 covers 14 residues. The CDR3, as DNA: TGTGCCAGCAGCCCGCAGGGGGCGATTGATGAGCAGTTCTTC. This encodes CASSPQGAIDEQFF.

The V and J genes are TRBV29-1 and TRBJ2-7; D unclear. Trimming stripped 6 bases from V and 5 bases from J, with 26 bases between. Looked up from germline, CDR1 is SQVTM and CDR2 is ANQGSEA. This CDR3 contains 16 residues. The DNA of the CDR3 is TGCAGCGTGAACCGGGTCTCTTTAATAAAGCCTCACGAGCAGTACTTC. Residues: CSVNRVSLIKPHEQYF.